This T cell receptor (delta chain) came from a study of gamma-delta chains in newborns, infants, children. This CDR3 is built from 18 residues. Germline V CDR1 and CDR2: GEAIGNYY, EKD. This clone was observed a handful of times. TCRdb pairs this DNA with a much larger clone's protein that differs at residue 12, likely a read error; the protein shown was translated from the DNA. TCRdb re-processed the reads using CATT. The sample consists of thousands of delta-chain clones, under 1.2% of them appearing once. The sample was blood. The V and J genes are TRDV2 and TRDJ3; 9 nucleotides match TRDD3. The source of this sequence is a child who was a newborn, infant or young child, either healthy, febrile or measles-vaccinated (not recorded which). CDR3 sequence reads: CACDPLGGYSWGTRQMFF. The CDR3 coding sequence is TGTGCCTGTGACCCTTTGGGGGGATACTCCTGGGGCACCCGACAGATGTTTTTC.